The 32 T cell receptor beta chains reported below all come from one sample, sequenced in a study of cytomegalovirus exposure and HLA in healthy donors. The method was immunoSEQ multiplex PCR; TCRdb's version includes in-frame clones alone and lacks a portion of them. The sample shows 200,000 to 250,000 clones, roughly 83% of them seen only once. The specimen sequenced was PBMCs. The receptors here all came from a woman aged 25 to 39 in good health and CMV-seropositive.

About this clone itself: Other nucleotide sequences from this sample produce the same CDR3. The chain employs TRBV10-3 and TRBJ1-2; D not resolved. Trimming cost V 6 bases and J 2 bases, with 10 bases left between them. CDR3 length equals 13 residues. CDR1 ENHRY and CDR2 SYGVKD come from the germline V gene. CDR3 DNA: TGTGCCATCAGCGGAGACGGGAACTATGGCTACACCTTC. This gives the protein CAISGDGNYGYTF.

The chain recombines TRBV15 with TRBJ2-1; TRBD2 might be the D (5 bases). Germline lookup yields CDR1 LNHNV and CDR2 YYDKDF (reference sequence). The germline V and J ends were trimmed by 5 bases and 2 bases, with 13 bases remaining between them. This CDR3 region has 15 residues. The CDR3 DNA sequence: TGTGCCACCAGCGTGACAACTAGTCCCTACAATGAGCAGTTCTTC. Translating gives CATSVTTSPYNEQFF.

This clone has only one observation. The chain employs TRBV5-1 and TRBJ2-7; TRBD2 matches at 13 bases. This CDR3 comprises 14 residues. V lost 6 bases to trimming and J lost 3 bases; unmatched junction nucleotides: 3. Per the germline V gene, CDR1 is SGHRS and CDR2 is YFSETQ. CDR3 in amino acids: CASTRTSGSYEQYF. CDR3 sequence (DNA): TGCGCCAGCACCCGGACTAGCGGGAGCTACGAGCAGTACTTC. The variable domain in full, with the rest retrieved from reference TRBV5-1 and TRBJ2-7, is KAGVTQTPRYLIKTRGQQVTLSCSPISGHRSVSWYQQTPGQGLQFLFEYFSETQRNKGNFPGRFSGRQFSNSRSEMNVSTLELGDSALYLCASTRTSGSYEQYFGPGTRLTVT.

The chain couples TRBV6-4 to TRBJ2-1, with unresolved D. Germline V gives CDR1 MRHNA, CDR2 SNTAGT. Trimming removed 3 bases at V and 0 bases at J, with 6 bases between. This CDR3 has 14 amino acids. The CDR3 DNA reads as TGTGCCAGCAGTGAAAGTGGCTCCTACAATGAGCAGTTCTTC. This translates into CASSESGSYNEQFF.

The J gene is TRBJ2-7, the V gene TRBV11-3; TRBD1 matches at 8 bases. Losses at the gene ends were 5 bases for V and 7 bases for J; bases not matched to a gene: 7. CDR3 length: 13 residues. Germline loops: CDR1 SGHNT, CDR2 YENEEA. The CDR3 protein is CASSAQGAGEQYF. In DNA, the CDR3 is TGTGCCAGCAGCGCTCAGGGGGCAGGGGAGCAGTACTTC.

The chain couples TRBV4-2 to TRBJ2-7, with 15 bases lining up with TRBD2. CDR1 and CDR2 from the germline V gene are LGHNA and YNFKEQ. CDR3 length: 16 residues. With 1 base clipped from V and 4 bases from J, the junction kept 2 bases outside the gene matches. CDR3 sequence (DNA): TGTGCCAGCAGCCAAGCGGGACTAGCGGGAGGATACGAGCAGTACTTC. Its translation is CASSQAGLAGGYEQYF.

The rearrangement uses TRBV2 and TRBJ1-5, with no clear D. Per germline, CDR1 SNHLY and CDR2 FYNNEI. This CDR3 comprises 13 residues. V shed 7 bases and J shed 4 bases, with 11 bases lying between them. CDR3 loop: CASNGGQNQPQHF. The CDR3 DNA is TGTGCCAGCAACGGAGGCCAAAATCAGCCCCAGCATTTT. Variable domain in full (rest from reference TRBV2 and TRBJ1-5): EPEVTQTPSHQVTQMGQEVILRCVPISNHLYFYWYRQILGQKVEFLVSFYNNEISEKSEIFDDQFSVERPDGSNFTLKIRSTKLEDSAMYFCASNGGQNQPQHFGDGTRLSIL.

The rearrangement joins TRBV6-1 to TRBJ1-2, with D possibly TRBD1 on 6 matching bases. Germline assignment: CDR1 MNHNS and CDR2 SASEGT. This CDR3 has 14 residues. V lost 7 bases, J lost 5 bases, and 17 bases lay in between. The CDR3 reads CASTKDSYSYGYTF. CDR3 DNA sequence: TGTGCCAGCACAAAGGACAGCTACTCTTATGGCTACACCTTC.

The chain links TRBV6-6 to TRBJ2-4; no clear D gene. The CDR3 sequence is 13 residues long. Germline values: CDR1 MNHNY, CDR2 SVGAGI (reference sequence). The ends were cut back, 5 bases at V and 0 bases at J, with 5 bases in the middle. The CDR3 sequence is CASSDIAKNIQYF. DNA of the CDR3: TGTGCCAGCAGTGACATAGCCAAAAACATTCAGTACTTC.

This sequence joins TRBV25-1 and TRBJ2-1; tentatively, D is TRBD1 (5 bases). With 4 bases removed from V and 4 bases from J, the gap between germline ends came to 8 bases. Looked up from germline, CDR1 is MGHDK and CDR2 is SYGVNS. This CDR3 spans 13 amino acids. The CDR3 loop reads CASSVQGYNEQFF. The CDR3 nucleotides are TGTGCCAGCAGTGTCCAGGGTTACAATGAGCAGTTCTTC.

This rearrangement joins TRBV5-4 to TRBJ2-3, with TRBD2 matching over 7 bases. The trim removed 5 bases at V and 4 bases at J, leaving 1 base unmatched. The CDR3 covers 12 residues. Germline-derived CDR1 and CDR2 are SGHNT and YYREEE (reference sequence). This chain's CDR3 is CASRGGADTQYF. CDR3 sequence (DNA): TGTGCCAGCAGGGGGGGGGCAGATACGCAGTATTTT.

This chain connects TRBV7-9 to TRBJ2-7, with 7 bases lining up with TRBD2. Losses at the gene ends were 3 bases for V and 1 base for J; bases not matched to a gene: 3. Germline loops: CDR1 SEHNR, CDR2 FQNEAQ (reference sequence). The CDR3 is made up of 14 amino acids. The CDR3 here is CASSLREPSYEQYF. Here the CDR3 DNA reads TGTGCCAGCAGCTTGCGGGAGCCATCCTACGAGCAGTACTTC.

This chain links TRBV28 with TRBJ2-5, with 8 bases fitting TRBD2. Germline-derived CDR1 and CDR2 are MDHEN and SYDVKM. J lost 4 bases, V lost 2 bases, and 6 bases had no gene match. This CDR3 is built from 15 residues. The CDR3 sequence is CASSLRREVLETQYF. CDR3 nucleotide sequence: TGTGCCAGCAGTTTAAGGCGGGAGGTCTTAGAGACCCAGTACTTC.

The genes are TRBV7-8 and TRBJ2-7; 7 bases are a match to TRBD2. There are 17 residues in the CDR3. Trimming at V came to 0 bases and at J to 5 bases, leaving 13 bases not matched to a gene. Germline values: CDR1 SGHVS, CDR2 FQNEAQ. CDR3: CASSLAGTTPSQDEQYF. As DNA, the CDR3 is TGTGCCAGCAGCTTAGCCGGGACTACCCCTTCCCAGGACGAGCAGTACTTC.

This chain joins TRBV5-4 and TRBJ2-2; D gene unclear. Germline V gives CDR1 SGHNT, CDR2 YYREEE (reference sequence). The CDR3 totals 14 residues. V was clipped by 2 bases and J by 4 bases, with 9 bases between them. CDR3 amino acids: CASSFVGATGELFF. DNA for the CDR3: TGTGCCAGCAGCTTTGTCGGAGCCACCGGGGAGCTGTTTTTT.

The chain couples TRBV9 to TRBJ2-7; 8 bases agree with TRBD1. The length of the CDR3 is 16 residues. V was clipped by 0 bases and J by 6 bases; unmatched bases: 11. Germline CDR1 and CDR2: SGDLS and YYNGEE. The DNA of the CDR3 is TGTGCCAGCAGCGTAGAAGGACAGGGAGGTCTCGTCGAGCAGTACTTC. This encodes CASSVEGQGGLVEQYF.

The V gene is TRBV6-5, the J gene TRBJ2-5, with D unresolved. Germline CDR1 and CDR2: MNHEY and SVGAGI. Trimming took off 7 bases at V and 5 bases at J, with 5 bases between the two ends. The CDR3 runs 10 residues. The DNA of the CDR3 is TGTGCCAGCATGGGCGAGACCCAGTACTTC. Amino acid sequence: CASMGETQYF.

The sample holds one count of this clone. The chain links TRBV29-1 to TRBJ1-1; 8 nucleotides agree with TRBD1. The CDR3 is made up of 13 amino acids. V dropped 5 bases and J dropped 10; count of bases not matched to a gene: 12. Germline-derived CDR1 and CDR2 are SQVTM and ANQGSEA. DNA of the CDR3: TGCAGCGTTCGCCAGGGGGCAGGGGGCATAGCTTTCTTT. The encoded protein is CSVRQGAGGIAFF.

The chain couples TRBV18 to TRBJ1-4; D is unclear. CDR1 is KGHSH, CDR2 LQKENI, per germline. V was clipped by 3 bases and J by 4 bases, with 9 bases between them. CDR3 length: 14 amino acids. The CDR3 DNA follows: TGTGCCAGCTCACCTTCGACAAGTAATGAAAAACTGTTTTTT. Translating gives CASSPSTSNEKLFF.

The CDR3 here is CSIRSSGGAYNEQFF. Here the CDR3 DNA reads TGCAGCATAAGGAGTAGCGGGGGGGCCTACAATGAGCAGTTCTTC. The chain couples TRBV29-1 to TRBJ2-1; 11 nucleotides align to TRBD2. CDR3 length equals 15 residues. The V gene end was trimmed by 8 bases and the J gene end by 2 bases; junction bases not matched to a gene: 8. Per germline, CDR1 SQVTM and CDR2 ANQGSEA.

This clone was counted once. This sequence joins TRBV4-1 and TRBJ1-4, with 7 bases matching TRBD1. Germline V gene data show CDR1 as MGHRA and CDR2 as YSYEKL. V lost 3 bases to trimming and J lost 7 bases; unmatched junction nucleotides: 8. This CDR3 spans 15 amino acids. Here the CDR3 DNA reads TGCGCCAGCAGCCAGTCAAAGGGGGCCGGTGAAAAACTGTTTTTT. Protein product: CASSQSKGAGEKLFF.

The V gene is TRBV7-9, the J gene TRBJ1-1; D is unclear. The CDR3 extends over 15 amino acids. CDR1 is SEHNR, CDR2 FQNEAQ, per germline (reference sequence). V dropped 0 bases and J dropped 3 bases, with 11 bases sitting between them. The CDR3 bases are TGTGCCAGCAGCTTAGCCTATAAACTAGACACTGAAGCTTTCTTT. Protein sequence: CASSLAYKLDTEAFF.

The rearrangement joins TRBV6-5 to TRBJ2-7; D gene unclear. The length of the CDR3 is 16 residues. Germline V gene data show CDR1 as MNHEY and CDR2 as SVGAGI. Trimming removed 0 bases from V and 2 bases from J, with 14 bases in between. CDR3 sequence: CASSYSSAGSPYEQYF. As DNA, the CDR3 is TGTGCCAGCAGTTACTCGTCCGCCGGGTCCCCCTACGAGCAGTACTTC.

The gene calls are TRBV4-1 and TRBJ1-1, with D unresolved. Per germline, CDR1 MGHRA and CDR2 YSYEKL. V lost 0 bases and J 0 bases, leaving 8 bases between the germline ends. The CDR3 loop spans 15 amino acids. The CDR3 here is CASSQDSSMNTEAFF. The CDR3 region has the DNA TGCGCCAGCAGCCAAGATTCCAGCATGAACACTGAAGCTTTCTTT.

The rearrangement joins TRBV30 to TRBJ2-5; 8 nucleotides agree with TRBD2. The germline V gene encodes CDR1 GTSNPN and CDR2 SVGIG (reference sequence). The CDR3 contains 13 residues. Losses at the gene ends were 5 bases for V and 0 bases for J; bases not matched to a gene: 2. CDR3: CAWEAGDQETQYF. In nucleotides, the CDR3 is TGTGCCTGGGAAGCGGGAGACCAAGAGACCCAGTACTTC.

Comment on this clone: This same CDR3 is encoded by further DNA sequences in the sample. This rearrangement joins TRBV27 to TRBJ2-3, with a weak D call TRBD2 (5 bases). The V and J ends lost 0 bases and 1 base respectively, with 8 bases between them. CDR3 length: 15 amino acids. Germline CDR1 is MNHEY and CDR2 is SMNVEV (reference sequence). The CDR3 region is CASSLSGSGTDTQYF. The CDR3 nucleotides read TGTGCCAGCAGTTTATCCGGTAGCGGCACAGATACGCAGTATTTT.

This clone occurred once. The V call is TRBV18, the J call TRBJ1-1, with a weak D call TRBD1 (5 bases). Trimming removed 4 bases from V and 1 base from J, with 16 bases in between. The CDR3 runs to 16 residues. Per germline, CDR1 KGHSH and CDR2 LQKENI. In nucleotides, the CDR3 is TGTGCCAGCTCACAGGGCCCGGGGCAGGGGAACACTGAAGCTTTCTTT. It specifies CASSQGPGQGNTEAFF.

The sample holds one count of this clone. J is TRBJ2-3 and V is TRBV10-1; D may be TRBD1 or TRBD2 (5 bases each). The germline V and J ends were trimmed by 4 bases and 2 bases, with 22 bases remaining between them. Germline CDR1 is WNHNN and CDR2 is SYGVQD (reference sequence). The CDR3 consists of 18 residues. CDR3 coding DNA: TGCGCCAGCAGTGCCTACCCACGGGGCTCCTACAACACAGATACGCAGTATTTT. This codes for CASSAYPRGSYNTDTQYF.

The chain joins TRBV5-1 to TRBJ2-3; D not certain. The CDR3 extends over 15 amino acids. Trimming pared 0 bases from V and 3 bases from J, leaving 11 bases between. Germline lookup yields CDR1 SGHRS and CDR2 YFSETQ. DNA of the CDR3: TGCGCCAGCAGCTTGGTGGAGTCCGGGACAGATACGCAGTATTTT. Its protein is CASSLVESGTDTQYF.

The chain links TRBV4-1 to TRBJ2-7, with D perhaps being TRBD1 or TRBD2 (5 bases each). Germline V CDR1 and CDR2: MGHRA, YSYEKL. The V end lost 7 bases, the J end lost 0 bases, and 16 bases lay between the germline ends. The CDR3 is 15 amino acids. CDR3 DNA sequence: TGCGCCAGCACCTCGGGTCGGGGCGGCTCCTACGAGCAGTACTTC. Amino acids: CASTSGRGGSYEQYF.

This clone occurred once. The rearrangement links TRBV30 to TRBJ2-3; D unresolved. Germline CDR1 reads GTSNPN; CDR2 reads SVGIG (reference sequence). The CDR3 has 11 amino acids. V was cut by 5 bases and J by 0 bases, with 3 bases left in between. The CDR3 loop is CAWGSTDTQYF. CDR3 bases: TGTGCCTGGGGAAGCACAGATACGCAGTATTTT.

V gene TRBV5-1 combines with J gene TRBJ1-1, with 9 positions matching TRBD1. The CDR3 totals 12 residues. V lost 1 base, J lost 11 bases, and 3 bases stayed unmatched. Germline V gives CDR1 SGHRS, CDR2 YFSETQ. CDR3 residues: CASSLPGTGAFF. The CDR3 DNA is TGCGCCAGCAGCTTGCCTGGGACAGGGGCTTTCTTT.